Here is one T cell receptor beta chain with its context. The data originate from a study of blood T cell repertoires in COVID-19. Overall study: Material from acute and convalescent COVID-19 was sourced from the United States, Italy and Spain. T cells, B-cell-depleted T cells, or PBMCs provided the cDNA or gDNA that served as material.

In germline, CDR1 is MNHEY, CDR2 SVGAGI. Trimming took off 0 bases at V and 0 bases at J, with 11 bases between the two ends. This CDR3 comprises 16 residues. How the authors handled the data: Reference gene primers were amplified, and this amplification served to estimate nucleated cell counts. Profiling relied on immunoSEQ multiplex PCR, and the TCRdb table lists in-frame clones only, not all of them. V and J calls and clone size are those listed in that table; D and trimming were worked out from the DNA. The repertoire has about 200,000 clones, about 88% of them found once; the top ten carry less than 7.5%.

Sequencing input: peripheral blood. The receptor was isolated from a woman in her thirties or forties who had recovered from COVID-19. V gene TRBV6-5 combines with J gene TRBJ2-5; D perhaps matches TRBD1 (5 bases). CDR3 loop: CASSYSPTGNQETQYF. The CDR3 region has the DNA TGTGCCAGCAGTTACTCGCCAACAGGTAACCAAGAGACCCAGTACTTC.